The TCR beta chain described here comes from a study of shared clonotypes between healthy human individuals. The length of the CDR3 is 14 residues. Germline assignment: CDR1 MNHNY and CDR2 SVGAGI (reference sequence). Clones were read by immunoSEQ multiplex PCR, and TCRdb kept only the in-frame ones, dropping some. The sample shows some 470,000 clones, about three quarters of them seen only once. This rearrangement joins TRBV6-6 to TRBJ2-5, with D uncertain. The J call is in doubt because the DNA end fits TRBJ2-7 better. Sequencing was performed on PBMCs. The clonotype originates from a woman aged 40 to 50 in good health. Some clones in this sample may be carry-over from other donors' samples. This CDR3 is CASSYSPTSYEQYF. The CDR3, as DNA: TGTGCCAGCAGTTACTCGCCAACATCCTACGAGCAGTACTTC.